This TCR beta chain was captured by sequencing in a study of shared clonotypes between healthy human individuals. General study results and limits: Enrolling few donors narrowed the genetic and exposure-history diversity that was represented. Approximately 4.6% of naive CD4 clonotypes were shared across four donors. Compared with clonotypes that all four donors shared, non-shared clonotypes had lower generation probabilities.

The CDR3 length is 15 residues. V was clipped by 5 bases and J by 5 bases; unmatched bases: 6. Germline V gene lookup returns CDR1 MNHEY and CDR2 SVGAGI. Generated by immunoSEQ multiplex PCR, the TCRdb table keeps only in-frame clones and is missing some. Of under 1,900,000 clones in the sample, around 98.5% were seen once. In the case of this clone: Antigen unknown.

The chain is built from TRBV6-5 and TRBJ2-5; 12 nucleotides align to TRBD2. The sample comprised naive CD4+ T cells sorted from blood. Indicated subset: CD45RA+ positively selected. The TCR originated in a man under 40 in good health. The CDR3 is CASSQTSGSWETQYF. CDR3 in DNA: TGTGCCAGCAGTCAGACTAGCGGGAGTTGGGAGACCCAGTACTTC.